This T cell receptor beta chain was found in a study of T-cell reconstitution after alpha-beta-depleted transplantation in children. The CDR3 extends over 16 amino acids. With V trimmed by 6 bases and J by 5 bases, 14 bases remained unmatched. CDR1 and CDR2 from the germline V gene are MNHNS and SASEGT. Whole-study findings and limits: T-cell numbers and diversity, one year after transplant, stemmed largely from T cells that were newly produced. After transplant, high TCRbeta diversity at day 60 in some patients arose from surviving recipient T cells and thymic progenitors. It was reported that alpha-beta T cells came from several hundred expanded graft clones (about two months after transplant).

It was with unique molecular identifiers that the TCRbeta library was prepared. TCRdb analysed the PCR reads with MiXCR anew, one entry per CDR3 protein. The sample lists some 110,000 distinct CDR3 sequences, 10% seen once, with less than 35% in the top ten. Points on this clonotype: Its antigen is not known.

This sequence was found in a boy between 2 and 10 years old with acute lymphoblastic leukemia, due to receive a stem cell transplant. The sequencing here drew on PBMCs, taken before TCRalphabeta/CD19-depleted stem cell transplant. This chain uses TRBV6-1 with TRBJ2-5; 8 bases agree with TRBD2. Written as DNA, the CDR3 is TGTGCCAGCAGAACACAAGGACTAGCCACAGGGGAGACCCAGTACTTC. Its translation is CASRTQGLATGETQYF.